Listed here are 26 T cell receptor beta chains from one sample, sequenced in a study of metastatic and nonmetastatic thyroid tumors. From the PCR reads, TCRdb re-called clones with MiXCR. Of over 30,000 clones in the sample, 15% were seen once. Patients had received no treatment of any kind before thyroid surgery. Sequenced material: blood. These receptors were obtained from a male donor with papillary thyroid cancer or a benign thyroid nodule (not recorded which). Some clones in this sample may be carry-over from other donors' samples.

This clone was detected many times. CDR3 nucleotide sequence: TGTGCCAGTAGTATGCGGGGGCTGGGCTATGGCTACACCTTC. This codes for CASSMRGLGYGYTF. The chain is built from TRBV19 and TRBJ1-2; D may be TRBD1 (6 bases). Deletions cut 3 bases from V and 4 bases from J, with 12 bases between. Germline V lookup: CDR1 LNHDA, CDR2 SQIVND (reference sequence). The CDR3 is 14 residues long. The whole variable domain, remainder taken from reference TRBV19 and TRBJ1-2, is DGGITQSPKYLFRKEGQNVTLSCEQNLNHDAMYWYRQDPGQGLRLIYYSQIVNDFQKGDIAEGYSVSREKKESFPLTVTSAQKNPTAFYLCASSMRGLGYGYTFGSGTRLTVV.

This clone was seen repeatedly, ten times or more. V usage is TRBV3-1 and J usage is TRBJ2-3; tentative D call: TRBD2 (5 bases). The CDR3 length is 13 residues. Germline values: CDR1 LGHDT, CDR2 YNNKEL (reference sequence). The V end was cut by 1 base, the J end by 5 bases, with 7 bases between. The CDR3 DNA reads as TGTGCCAGCAGCCAAGGGGAGAGAGATACGCAGTATTTT. As protein: CASSQGERDTQYF.

Only a few counts were recorded for this clone. One end of the junction is discordant with germline, which a read error may explain. The chain uses TRBV19 and TRBJ1-2; D ambiguous. CDR1 LNHDA and CDR2 SQIVND come from the germline V gene (reference sequence). CDR3 length equals 14 residues. The CDR3: CAISMGSEPGGYTF. The CDR3 nucleotides are TGTGCCATTAGTATGGGGTCCGAACCGGGAGGCTACACCTTC.

There are many counts of this clone. The chain links TRBV2 to TRBJ2-7; D possibly corresponds to TRBD2 (6 bases). The germline V gene has CDR1 SNHLY and CDR2 FYNNEI. V was trimmed by 3 bases and J by 1 base, leaving 10 bases between them. There are 14 residues in the CDR3. CDR3: CASSDWGVSYEQYF. The CDR3 coding sequence is TGTGCCAGCAGTGACTGGGGGGTTTCCTACGAGCAGTACTTC.

On this clone itself: The junction and the germline gene differ at one end; a read error may be behind it. The chain couples TRBV7-2 to TRBJ2-7; 7 positions agree with TRBD2. The germline V gene has CDR1 SGHTA and CDR2 FQGNSA. The CDR3 contains 14 residues. The CDR3 DNA is TGTGCCAACAGCTTAGCTGGGAGCGGGAACGAGCAGTACTTC. Residues: CANSLAGSGNEQYF.

The chain employs TRBV2 and TRBJ2-2; 7 bases are a match to TRBD1. V trimming: 6 bases; J trimming: 3 bases; junction bases outside the gene matches: 4. This CDR3 is 14 amino acids long. Germline CDR1 is SNHLY and CDR2 is FYNNEI. CDR3 in amino acids: CASRDRAYTGELFF. The CDR3 DNA follows: TGTGCCAGCAGAGACAGGGCTTACACCGGGGAGCTGTTTTTT.

Many counts were recorded for this clone. A read error may explain this, as a much larger clone is one base away. The chain recombines TRBV7-9 with TRBJ1-2; maybe TRBD1 (6 bases). The CDR3 is 14 residues long. CDR1 is SEHNR and CDR2 is FQNEAQ in the germline V gene (reference sequence). CDR3 region: CASSLARGDYGHTF. CDR3 bases: TGTGCCAGCAGCTTAGCCAGGGGAGACTATGGCCACACCTTC.

J is TRBJ1-6 and V is TRBV5-5; tentative D call: TRBD1 (5 bases). Germline CDR1 SGHKS, CDR2 YYEKEE (reference sequence). V lost 0 bases to trimming and J lost 7 bases, with 11 bases between them. The CDR3 is made up of 15 amino acids. The CDR3 region is CASSLVPGSNSPLHF. The CDR3, as DNA: TGTGCCAGCAGCTTGGTGCCAGGGTCCAATTCACCCCTCCACTTT.

This clone was seen repeatedly, ten times or more. The V and J genes are TRBV7-9 and TRBJ1-6; D call uncertain. V was trimmed by 3 bases and J by 6 bases, leaving 12 bases between them. The germline CDR1 and CDR2 sequences are SEHNR and FQNEAQ (reference sequence). CDR3 length: 15 residues. The CDR3 DNA is TGTGCCAGCAGCTTGGGAGACGGACGTAATTCACCCCTCCACTTT. Encoded protein: CASSLGDGRNSPLHF.

At least ten counts were recorded for this clone. V and J are TRBV20-1 and TRBJ2-5; 8 positions agree with TRBD1. Germline V gives CDR1 DFQATT, CDR2 SNEGSKA (reference sequence). Losses at the gene ends were 7 bases for V and 5 bases for J; bases not matched to a gene: 3. This CDR3 has 11 residues. CDR3 sequence (DNA): TGCAGTGGATGGGACAGGGAGACCCAGTACTTC. It specifies CSGWDRETQYF.

Of note for this clone: A read error may produce the germline difference seen at one junction end. The gene calls are TRBV28 and TRBJ1-6; D is ambiguous. Germline V CDR1 and CDR2: MDHEN, SYDVKM. The CDR3 is made up of 15 amino acids. The CDR3 spells CASSFPGPGNSPLQF. The DNA of the CDR3 is TGTGCCAGCAGTTTCCCGGGCCCCGGGAATTCACCCCTCCAATTT.

Here the CDR3 reads CASSGTGYTEAFF. The CDR3 nucleotides are TGTGCCAGCAGTGGAACAGGGTACACTGAAGCTTTCTTT. The chain is built from TRBV6-1 and TRBJ1-1, with D possibly TRBD1 on 6 matching bases. The V gene's germline CDR1 is MNHNS and CDR2 SASEGT. V lost 4 bases and J 3 bases, leaving 9 bases between the germline ends. The CDR3 is 13 amino acids.

This clone occurred a few times. This sample includes further DNA sequences coding for the same CDR3. V usage is TRBV11-3 and J usage is TRBJ2-3; D is unresolved. The germline gives CDR1 SGHNT, CDR2 YENEEA. V was clipped by 6 bases and J by 5 bases, with 9 bases between them. The CDR3 covers 12 residues. The CDR3 coding sequence is TGTGCCAGCAGTTTACGCGTAGATACGCAGTATTTT. Its protein is CASSLRVDTQYF.

This clone was detected ten times or more. This chain uses TRBV11-2 with TRBJ2-3; D could derive from TRBD1 or TRBD2 (5 bases each). The CDR3 covers 16 residues. Trimming removed 2 bases from V and 4 bases from J, with 16 bases in between. Germline CDR1 SGHAT, CDR2 FQNNGV. CDR3: CASSLLPGRLPDTQYF. The CDR3 DNA follows: TGTGCCAGCAGCTTACTCCCGGGACGCCTCCCAGATACGCAGTATTTT.

In this sample, this clone turned up many times. V gene TRBV19 combines with J gene TRBJ2-1; 8 nucleotides match TRBD1. Germline V gene sequence: CDR1 LNHDA, CDR2 SQIVND (reference sequence). The CDR3 covers 15 residues. Losses at the gene ends were 7 bases for V and 6 bases for J; bases not matched to a gene: 11. CDR3 bases: TGTGCCAGTATTTACTCAGGGGGCGCCGTCAATGAGCAGTTCTTC. Translating gives CASIYSGGAVNEQFF.

In the case of this clone: This may arise from a read error, as a much more abundant clone is one base away. Other nucleotide sequences in the sample specify the same CDR3. The rearrangement uses TRBV29-1 and TRBJ2-1, with 7 nucleotides matching TRBD2. The CDR3 totals 14 residues. CDR1 SQVTM and CDR2 ANQGSEA come from the germline V gene. CDR3 amino acids: CSARSGAGRDEQFF. CDR3 coding DNA: TGTAGCGCCAGGAGCGGGGCAGGTAGAGATGAGCAGTTCTTC.

In its sample, this clone was seen many times. V gene TRBV3-1 combines with J gene TRBJ2-2; D remains unclear. Per the germline V gene, CDR1 is LGHDT and CDR2 is YNNKEL (reference sequence). The CDR3 totals 12 residues. Trimming took off 1 base at V and 7 bases at J, with 4 bases between the two ends. In DNA form, the CDR3 reads TGTGCCAGCAGCCAAGGTTTCGGGGAGCTGTTTTTT. It codes for CASSQGFGELFF.

This clone has at least ten counts. J is TRBJ2-2 and V is TRBV7-2, with 9 bases fitting TRBD2. CDR3 length equals 14 residues. Germline-derived CDR1 and CDR2 are SGHTA and FQGNSA. V was clipped by 6 bases and J by 7 bases; unmatched bases: 6. Here the CDR3 reads CASSQTSGVGELFF. CDR3 DNA sequence: TGTGCCAGCAGTCAGACTAGCGGAGTCGGGGAGCTGTTTTTT.

Of note for this clone: Germline is not matched at one junction end, which may reflect a read error. The gene calls are TRBV19 and TRBJ1-5; D uncertain. CDR3 length: 14 residues. From germline, CDR1 is LNHDA and CDR2 SQIVND (reference sequence). The CDR3 coding sequence is TGTCCCAGTAGTAGCAGTGCTGGCAATCAGCCCCAGCATTTT. Translating it yields CPSSSSAGNQPQHF.

The J gene is TRBJ1-2, the V gene TRBV19, with 8 bases identical to TRBD1. After removal of 6 bases from V and 6 bases from J, the junction contained 6 bases not matched to a gene. This CDR3 is 13 amino acids long. Germline CDR1 and CDR2: LNHDA and SQIVND (reference sequence). The CDR3 coding sequence is TGTGCCAGTAGCCTCGGACAGGGCGATGGCTACACCTTC. The encoded protein is CASSLGQGDGYTF.

This clone was found a few times. The rearrangement uses TRBV12-3 or TRBV12-4 and TRBJ2-2; D might be TRBD1 (5 bases). This CDR3 is built from 12 residues. Trimming removed 7 bases from V and 9 bases from J, with 12 bases in between. The CDR3 region has the DNA TGTGCCAGCAATTCAGGGCCCAGGGAGCTGTTTTTT. This sequence encodes CASNSGPRELFF.

This clone was observed at least ten times. V is TRBV28 and J is TRBJ1-1; TRBD1 is a possible D gene (5 bases). Germline CDR1 reads MDHEN; CDR2 reads SYDVKM. The V and J ends lost 2 bases and 4 bases respectively, with 14 bases between them. The CDR3 runs to 15 residues. The CDR3 bases are TGTGCCAGCAGTTTACCTACACAGGAGGGCACTGAAGCTTTCTTT. Its translation: CASSLPTQEGTEAFF.

This clone showed up many times. V gene TRBV2 combines with J gene TRBJ1-5; no clear D. The CDR3 loop spans 13 amino acids. Germline V gene sequence: CDR1 SNHLY, CDR2 FYNNEI. V was shortened by 6 bases and J by 0 bases, with 6 bases between the two germline ends. The CDR3 spells CASRTDSNQPQHF. The CDR3 DNA sequence: TGTGCCAGCAGGACGGATAGCAATCAGCCCCAGCATTTT.

This clone was counted ten times or more. The DNA of the CDR3 is TGCAGTGCTCATAGACTAGCGGGCATCCAAGAGACCCAGTACTTC. This gives the protein CSAHRLAGIQETQYF. This chain joins TRBV20-1 and TRBJ2-5; 10 bases are shared with TRBD2. The CDR3 sequence is 15 residues long. The trim removed 5 bases at V and 1 base at J, leaving 7 bases unmatched. From germline, CDR1 is DFQATT and CDR2 SNEGSKA (reference sequence).

In its sample, this clone was seen many times. The chain links TRBV19 to TRBJ1-5; D is ambiguous. The CDR3 runs to 14 residues. V lost 0 bases to trimming and J lost 4 bases, with 7 bases between them. Germline values: CDR1 LNHDA, CDR2 SQIVND (reference sequence). CDR3 bases: TGTGCCAGTAGTATAGAGGGGTTTAATCAGCCCCAGCATTTT. Translating gives CASSIEGFNQPQHF. Full variable domain (rest looked up from reference TRBV19 and TRBJ1-5): DGGITQSPKYLFRKEGQNVTLSCEQNLNHDAMYWYRQDPGQGLRLIYYSQIVNDFQKGDIAEGYSVSREKKESFPLTVTSAQKNPTAFYLCASSIEGFNQPQHFGDGTRLSIL.

This clone was detected ten times or more. The V call is TRBV20-1, the J call TRBJ2-1, with TRBD2 matching over 10 bases. The germline V gene has CDR1 DFQATT and CDR2 SNEGSKA (reference sequence). With V trimmed by 1 base and J by 5 bases, 5 bases remained unmatched. CDR3 size: 15 residues. The CDR3 here is CSARGLAGGHNEQFF. CDR3 in DNA: TGCAGTGCTAGAGGTTTAGCGGGAGGTCACAATGAGCAGTTCTTC.